A single sample gave rise to the 15 T cell receptor beta chains below, sequenced in a study of T cells in Graves' hyperthyroidism and ophthalmopathy. The investigators amplified TCR beta CDR3 regions from RNA transcripts. The TCR CDR3 first-round RT-PCR relied on the HTBI primer set. TCRdb reprocessed the multiplex PCR reads with MiXCR, giving one entry per CDR3 protein. Here the sample spans about 600,000 distinct CDR3 sequences, about 16% being singletons. Sequencing used blood. Every receptor here comes from a woman aged 35 to 49 with Graves' ophthalmopathy.

There are a few counts of this clonotype. This chain uses TRBV6-1 with TRBJ1-2; 10 bases match TRBD1. Looked up from germline, CDR1 is MNHNS and CDR2 is SASEGT. The CDR3 spans 16 residues. Trimming cost V 6 bases and J 3 bases; bases outside gene matches: 10. CDR3: CASRGGGQGSYYGYTF. The CDR3, as DNA: TGTGCCAGCAGGGGGGGGGGACAGGGGTCTTACTATGGCTACACCTTC.

This clonotype was found many times. A read error may account for a junction end that differs from germline. The chain couples TRBV12-3 or TRBV12-4 to TRBJ2-2; D tentatively reads TRBD1 or TRBD2 (6 bases each). CDR3 size: 16 residues. The CDR3 bases are TGTGCCAGCAGTTTGGTACAGGGCGGGAACCCCGGGGAGCTGTTTTTT. Encoded protein: CASSLVQGGNPGELFF.

In this sample, this clonotype turned up many times. This sequence joins TRBV2 and TRBJ2-1; the match to TRBD1 covers 7 bases. The germline gives CDR1 SNHLY, CDR2 FYNNEI. After removal of 8 bases from V and 5 bases from J, the junction contained 6 bases not matched to a gene. The CDR3 runs to 13 residues. CDR3 DNA sequence: TGTGCCAGCCGGACAGGCTGGAACAATGAGCAGTTCTTC. Protein: CASRTGWNNEQFF.

The rearrangement uses TRBV12-5 and TRBJ1-1; no reliable D call. The V end was cut by 6 bases, the J end by 0 bases, with 17 bases between. Germline loops: CDR1 LGHNT, CDR2 FRNRAP. The CDR3 sequence is 16 residues long. CDR3 amino acids: CASGPPPGAMNTEAFF. As DNA, the CDR3 is TGTGCTAGTGGCCCACCCCCAGGAGCCATGAACACTGAAGCTTTCTTT.

At least ten counts were recorded for this clonotype. The chain uses TRBV20-1 and TRBJ2-1; D may correspond to TRBD1 or TRBD2 (7 bases each). Germline values: CDR1 DFQATT, CDR2 SNEGSKA (reference sequence). CDR3 size: 16 residues. Deletions cut 0 bases from V and 3 bases from J, with 15 bases between. The CDR3 reads CSARDRAGQNYNEQFF. CDR3 coding DNA: TGCAGTGCTAGAGATCGAGCGGGACAGAACTACAATGAGCAGTTCTTC.

This clonotype was seen a few times. The gene calls are TRBV29-1 and TRBJ2-1; 9 nucleotides line up with TRBD1. CDR3 length: 13 amino acids. Trimming at V came to 3 bases and at J to 5 bases, leaving 2 bases not matched to a gene. Germline V CDR1 and CDR2: SQVTM, ANQGSEA. The CDR3 region is CSVEGQGHNEQFF. CDR3 nucleotides: TGCAGCGTTGAGGGACAGGGTCACAATGAGCAGTTCTTC.

A few counts support this clonotype. This chain uses TRBV6-2 or TRBV6-3 with TRBJ2-3; D remains ambiguous. Looked up from germline, CDR1 is MNHEY and CDR2 is SVGEGT. This CDR3 comprises 12 residues. Trimming cost V 5 bases and J 8 bases, with 11 bases left between them. This CDR3 is CASSPPGGTQYF. As DNA, the CDR3 is TGTGCCAGCAGTCCGCCGGGTGGTACGCAGTATTTT.

This clonotype was observed a handful of times. V gene TRBV7-9 combines with J gene TRBJ1-1, with 10 bases fitting TRBD1. Per germline, CDR1 SEHNR and CDR2 FQNEAQ (reference sequence). The CDR3 contains 14 residues. J gave up 10 bases and V 3 bases, and 8 bases lay outside the gene matches. The CDR3 coding sequence is TGTGCCAGCAGCTTCGGGACAGGGGTTAAGGGAGCTTTCTTT. Translated: CASSFGTGVKGAFF.

The V and J genes are TRBV6-1 and TRBJ1-5; D unresolved. The length of the CDR3 is 16 residues. Between the trimmed V and J ends, which lost 4 bases and 0 bases, there was a span of 13 bases. CDR1 and CDR2 from the germline V gene are MNHNS and SASEGT. The CDR3 DNA reads as TGTGCCAGCAGTGGTCGGGCAGCATATAGCAATCAGCCCCAGCATTTT. It codes for CASSGRAAYSNQPQHF.

The chain recombines TRBV18 with TRBJ2-4; the D is unclear. The V gene lost 5 bases and the J gene lost 4 bases, with 9 bases spanning the gap. The CDR3 runs 13 residues. Germline values: CDR1 KGHSH, CDR2 LQKENI. This CDR3 is CASSSLGKNIQYF. In DNA, the CDR3 is TGTGCCAGCTCATCCTTGGGGAAAAACATTCAGTACTTC.

V usage is TRBV29-1 and J usage is TRBJ2-4, with D possibly matching TRBD2 (6 bases). The CDR3 loop spans 13 amino acids. In germline, CDR1 is SQVTM, CDR2 ANQGSEA. V was clipped by 4 bases and J by 8 bases, with 15 bases between them. The CDR3 sequence: CSVGGIARDIQYF. For the CDR3, the DNA is TGCAGCGTTGGCGGGATAGCAAGGGACATTCAGTACTTC.

The CDR3 sequence: CSARVAWIVAGYTF. The CDR3 coding sequence is TGCAGTGCTAGAGTGGCATGGATAGTGGCCGGCTACACCTTC. The J gene is TRBJ1-2, the V gene TRBV20-1; D not certain. Germline lookup yields CDR1 DFQATT and CDR2 SNEGSKA (reference sequence). CDR3 size: 14 residues. V was trimmed by 1 base and J by 8 bases, leaving 17 bases between them.

Notes on this clonotype: This could be a read error, since a much larger clone is one nucleotide away. The V gene is TRBV2, the J gene TRBJ2-5; no definite D call. The CDR3 has 14 amino acids. Germline CDR1 and CDR2: SNHLY and FYNNEI. The CDR3 sequence is CASRDPSLGETQCF. The CDR3 region has the DNA TGTGCCAGCAGGGACCCAAGTTTAGGAGAGACCCAGTGCTTC.

The V gene is TRBV3-1, the J gene TRBJ2-1; tentatively, D is TRBD1 (6 bases). Germline lookup yields CDR1 LGHDT and CDR2 YNNKEL (reference sequence). The CDR3 loop spans 17 amino acids. V was pared by 0 bases and J by 10 bases, with 22 bases between. DNA of the CDR3: TGTGCCAGCAGCCAAGATCTATTAACACAGGGTTTCGGGGAGCAGTTCTTC. Its protein product is CASSQDLLTQGFGEQFF.

This clonotype was picked up a small number of times. The rearrangement joins TRBV12-3 or TRBV12-4 to TRBJ1-5, with D possibly TRBD1 on 6 matching bases. The CDR3 contains 13 residues. V lost 5 bases, J lost 6 bases, and 11 bases lay in between. CDR3 nucleotide sequence: TGTGCCAGCAGTCCAACCAGGGGTCAGCCCCAGCATTTT. Protein sequence: CASSPTRGQPQHF.